The 5 T cell receptor beta chains below were found in one sample sequenced in a study of shared clonotypes between healthy human individuals. The table came from immunoSEQ multiplex PCR; TCRdb's copy has only in-frame clones and leaves some out. The top ten clones hold more than 0.1% of a sample with around 2,000,000 clones, 85% to 95% of them seen once. The sequencing sample was made of naive CD4+ T cells sorted from blood. Subset indicated: CD45RA+ positively selected. All receptors derive from a man aged 18 to 35 in good health.

The chain joins TRBV30 to TRBJ1-2; possible D gene TRBD1, 6 bases. The CDR3 is 12 residues long. CDR1 is GTSNPN, CDR2 SVGIG, per germline (reference sequence). The ends were cut back, 5 bases at V and 7 bases at J, with 14 bases in the middle. The CDR3 nucleotides read TGTGCCTGGGATTCAGGGGCCGGTGGCTACACCTTC. Translation: CAWDSGAGGYTF.

The chain couples TRBV28 to TRBJ2-2, with D possibly being TRBD1 or TRBD2 (6 bases each). The CDR3 sequence is 16 residues long. V was trimmed by 5 bases and J by 0 bases, leaving 13 bases between them. CDR1 MDHEN and CDR2 SYDVKM come from the germline V gene. This chain's CDR3 is CASSGGGRPNTGELFF. CDR3 nucleotides: TGTGCCAGCAGTGGAGGGGGACGTCCGAACACCGGGGAGCTGTTTTTT.

CDR3 region: CASTLQGRNTEAFF. In nucleotides, the CDR3 is TGTGCCAGCACCTTACAGGGGAGGAACACTGAAGCTTTCTTT. This chain joins TRBV2 and TRBJ1-1, with 7 bases identical to TRBD1. The CDR3 runs to 14 residues. The ends lost 7 bases at V and 1 base at J; junction bases unmatched: 6. Germline V CDR1 and CDR2: SNHLY, FYNNEI.

Turning to this clone: The sample contains more than one DNA sequence encoding this CDR3. The chain links TRBV7-9 to TRBJ2-3; TRBD1 aligns across 10 bases. V was clipped by 4 bases and J by 3 bases; unmatched bases: 4. The CDR3 is 15 amino acids. The germline V gene has CDR1 SEHNR and CDR2 FQNEAQ (reference sequence). The CDR3 here is CASSSGTGVTDTQYF. In DNA, the CDR3 is TGTGCCAGCAGCTCCGGGACAGGGGTAACAGATACGCAGTATTTT.

The chain links TRBV5-6 to TRBJ1-4; no clear D gene. The CDR3 extends over 14 amino acids. Trimming pared 2 bases from V and 8 bases from J, leaving 13 bases between. The germline V gene encodes CDR1 SGHDT and CDR2 YYEEEE. The CDR3 loop reads CASSFVGTQEKLFF. The CDR3 bases are TGTGCCAGCAGCTTCGTCGGAACGCAGGAAAAACTGTTTTTT.